This T cell receptor beta chain was documented in a study of blood T cell repertoires in COVID-19 (dated by TCRdb to the early 2020s). Study-level background: Samples from collaborators originated in the United States, Italy and Spain and spanned both the acute and convalescent phases of COVID-19. The material from the prospective study consisted of cDNA or gDNA derived from T cells, B-cell-depleted T cells, or PBMCs. Subjects who had been exposed to COVID-19, were actively infected with it, or had recovered from it provided the deeply sampled blood TCRbeta repertoires that made up the dataset. The repertoires were released in a freely available public database meant as a resource for research on the immune response to SARS-CoV-2. Samples came from the ongoing ImmuneRACE study (first 160 participants) plus 1,254 subjects from 6 global collaborators. A de-identified subject ID, COVID-19 status, age in years and sex were almost always included in the sample metadata. Where HLA class I and class II types were available, the types were taken from metadata supplied by the sample provider, not from assay-based typing. Summary of the overall study and its limitations: The amount of clinical and demographic metadata varied by source and participant and was provided uncurated.

TCRbeta CDR3 regions were amplified from genomic DNA using the immunoSEQ Assay, a bias-controlled multiplex PCR. As for how the authors treated the data: Within the assay, amplification of reference gene primers was used to estimate how many nucleated cells each sample contained. To quantify the absolute abundance of each unique TCRbeta CDR3 rearrangement, sequence reads were collapsed and filtered. For each sample, productive Simpson clonality was calculated as the square root of Simpson's diversity index over productive rearrangements. In TCRdb, the immuneACCESS table is reduced to in-frame sequences with V and J assigned. These tables do not hold every clone; where another copy was compared, an unresolved V gene accounts for under half, and the others remain unexplained. V and J calls and clone size are as listed in that table; D and trimming were resolved from the DNA. This sample lists 84,000 or so clones; around 85% were detected once. Roughly 5.7% of the sample is in the top ten clones.

Taken from cysteine to phenylalanine, the CDR3 has 15 residues. Of the read, only the CDR3 DNA is kept; its 45 bases are in frame from base 1. Cut back by 5 bases and 3 bases, the V and J ends lie 17 bases apart. CDR1 SGHTA and CDR2 FQGNSA were looked up in the germline V gene. The collaborating institutions used their own protocols to collect whole blood in K2EDTA tubes. For TCRbeta analysis, collaborator samples were shipped as frozen whole blood, as isolated PBMCs, or as DNA extracted from either sample type. About this clone itself: Its antigen is still unknown. Within one base of it there is no much larger clone, and no base qualities were kept.

The rearrangement joined TRBV7-2 to TRBJ2-7; perhaps TRBD2 is the D gene, with 6 bases matching. The sequencing input was peripheral blood. The sequence came from a man in his sixties with acute or convalescent COVID-19. The DNA sequence reads TGTGCCAGCAGCCACCGGGGGTCAGACAACTACGAGCAGTACTTC. Protein translation: CASSHRGSDNYEQYF.